The clone carrying this TCR beta chain was found many times. TCRdb re-called the 5' RACE reads with MiXCR, one entry per CDR3 protein. The table records 38,000 or so distinct CDR3 sequences, approximately 4.9% of them present only once. The data were obtained in a study of T cells of healthy individuals. Germline V gene sequence: CDR1 MNHEY, CDR2 SMNVEV (reference sequence). This CDR3 comprises 14 residues. V gave up 0 bases and J gave up 8 bases, with 13 bases separating them. This TCR was sampled from a human donor in good health. The chain combines TRBV27 with TRBJ1-2, with a weak D call TRBD1 (5 bases). CDR3: CASSLSRSWGGYTF. The CDR3 region has the DNA TGTGCCAGCAGTTTATCGAGGAGTTGGGGGGGCTACACCTTC.